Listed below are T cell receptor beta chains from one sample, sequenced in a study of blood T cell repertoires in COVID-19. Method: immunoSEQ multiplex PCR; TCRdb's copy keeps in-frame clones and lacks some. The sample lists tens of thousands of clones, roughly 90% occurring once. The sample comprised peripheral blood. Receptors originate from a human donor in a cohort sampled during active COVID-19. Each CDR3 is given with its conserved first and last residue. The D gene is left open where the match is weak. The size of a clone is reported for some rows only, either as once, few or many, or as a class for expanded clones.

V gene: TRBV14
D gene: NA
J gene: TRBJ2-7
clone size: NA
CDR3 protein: CASSQVFQGRSSYEQYF
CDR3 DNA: TGTGCCAGCAGCCAAGTATTCCAGGGCCGAAGCTCCTACGAGCAGTACTTC

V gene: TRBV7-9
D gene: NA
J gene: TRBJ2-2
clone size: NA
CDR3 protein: CASSFLGYPNTGELFF
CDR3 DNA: TGTGCCAGCAGCTTTCTGGGCTACCCGAACACCGGGGAGCTGTTTTTT

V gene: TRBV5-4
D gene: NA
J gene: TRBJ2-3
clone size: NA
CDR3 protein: CASSLEFGPDTQYF
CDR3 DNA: TGTGCCAGCAGCTTGGAATTTGGGCCAGATACGCAGTATTTT

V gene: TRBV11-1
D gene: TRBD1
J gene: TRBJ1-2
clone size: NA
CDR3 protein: CASSPPWVEGANGYTF
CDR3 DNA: TGTGCCAGCAGCCCCCCCTGGGTGGAGGGGGCGAATGGCTACACCTTC

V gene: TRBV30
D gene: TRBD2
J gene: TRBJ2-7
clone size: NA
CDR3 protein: CAWSPSGRVRYF
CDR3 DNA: TGTGCCTGGAGTCCCAGCGGGAGGGTACGGTACTTC

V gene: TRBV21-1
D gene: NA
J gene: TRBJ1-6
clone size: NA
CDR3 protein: CASSHRRGYASSPLHF
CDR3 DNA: TGTGCCAGCAGCCATCGTAGGGGGTACGCTAGCTCACCCCTCCACTTT

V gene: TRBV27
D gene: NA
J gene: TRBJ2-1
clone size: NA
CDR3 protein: CASTLDSSLYNEQFF
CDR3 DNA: TGTGCCAGCACTCTGGACAGCTCCCTCTACAATGAGCAGTTCTTC

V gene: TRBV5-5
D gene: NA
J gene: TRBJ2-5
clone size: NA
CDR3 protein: CASSLGWAGETQYF
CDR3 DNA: TGTGCCAGCAGCTTGGGCTGGGCGGGGGAGACCCAGTACTTC

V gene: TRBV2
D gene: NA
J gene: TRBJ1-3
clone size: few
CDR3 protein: CASSGFSGNTIYF
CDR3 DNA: TGTGCCAGCTCGGGGTTCTCTGGAAACACCATATATTTT

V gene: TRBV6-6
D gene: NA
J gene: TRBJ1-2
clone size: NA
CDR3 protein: CASSPDASYGYTF
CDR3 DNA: TGTGCCAGCAGTCCAGACGCTAGCTATGGCTACACCTTC

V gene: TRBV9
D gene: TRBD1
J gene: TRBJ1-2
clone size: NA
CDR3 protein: CASSQGTGIVGYGYTF
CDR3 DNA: TGTGCCAGCAGCCAGGGGACAGGGATTGTTGGCTATGGCTACACCTTC

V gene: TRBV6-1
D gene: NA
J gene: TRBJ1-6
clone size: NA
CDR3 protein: CASSEFRGRNNSPLHF
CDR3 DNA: TGTGCCAGCAGTGAATTTCGGGGTCGGAATAATTCACCCCTCCACTTT

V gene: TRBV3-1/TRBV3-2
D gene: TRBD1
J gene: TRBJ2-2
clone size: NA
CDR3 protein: CASSRPGQGVTGELFF
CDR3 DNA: TGTGCCAGCAGCCGCCCGGGACAGGGGGTCACCGGGGAGCTGTTTTTT

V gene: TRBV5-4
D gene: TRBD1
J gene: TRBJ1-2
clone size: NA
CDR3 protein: CASSRGQGRESGYTF
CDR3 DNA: TGTGCCAGCAGCCGCGGACAGGGGAGGGAGTCTGGCTACACCTTC

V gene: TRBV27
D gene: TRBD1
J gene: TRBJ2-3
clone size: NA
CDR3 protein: CASSSGTGESDTQYF
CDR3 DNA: TGTGCCAGCAGTTCCGGGACAGGGGAAAGTGATACGCAGTATTTT

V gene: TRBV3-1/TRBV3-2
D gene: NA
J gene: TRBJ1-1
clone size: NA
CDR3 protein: CASSHRAGPRPEAFF
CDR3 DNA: TGTGCCAGCAGCCACAGAGCAGGGCCCCGACCTGAAGCTTTCTTT

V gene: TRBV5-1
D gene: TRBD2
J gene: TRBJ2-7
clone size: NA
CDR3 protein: CASSLAGGREQYF
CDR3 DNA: TGCGCCAGCAGCTTGGCGGGCGGGAGGGAGCAGTACTTC

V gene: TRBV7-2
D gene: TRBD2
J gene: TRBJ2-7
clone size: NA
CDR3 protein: CASSQDSGREEEQYF
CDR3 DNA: TGTGCCAGCAGCCAAGATAGCGGGAGGGAGGAGGAGCAGTACTTC

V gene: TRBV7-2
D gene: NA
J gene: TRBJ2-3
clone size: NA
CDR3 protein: CASSRTLADTQYF
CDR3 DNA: TGTGCCAGCAGCCGAACATTGGCAGATACGCAGTATTTT

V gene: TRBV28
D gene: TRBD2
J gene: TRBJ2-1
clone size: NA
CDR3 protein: CASRLAGGNNEQFF
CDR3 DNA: TGTGCCAGCAGGCTAGCGGGAGGAAACAATGAGCAGTTCTTC

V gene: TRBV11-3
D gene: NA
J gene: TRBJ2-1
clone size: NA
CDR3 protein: CASSLVGGILNEQFF
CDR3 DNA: TGTGCCAGCAGCTTAGTGGGGGGAATCCTCAATGAGCAGTTCTTC

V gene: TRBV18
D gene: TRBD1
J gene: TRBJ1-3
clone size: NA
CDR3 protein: CASSEDRVSSGNTIYF
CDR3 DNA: TGTGCCAGCTCAGAGGACAGGGTATCCTCTGGAAACACCATATATTTT

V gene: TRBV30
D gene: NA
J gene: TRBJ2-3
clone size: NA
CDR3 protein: CAVGPGGADTQYF
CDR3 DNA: TGTGCCGTGGGACCGGGGGGCGCAGATACGCAGTATTTT

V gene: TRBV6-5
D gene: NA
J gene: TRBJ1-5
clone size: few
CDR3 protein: CASSQRGGQPQHF
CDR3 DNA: TGTGCCAGCAGCCAAAGAGGGGGTCAGCCCCAGCATTTT